Below, 10 T cell receptor beta chains from the same sample are listed, as sequenced in a study of T-cell reconstitution after alpha-beta-depleted transplantation in children. The TCRbeta library incorporated unique molecular identifiers. Each CDR3 protein is one row after TCRdb ran MiXCR on the PCR reads. Of 450,000 to 600,000 distinct CDR3 sequences in the sample, 10% to 15% were seen once. The specimen comprised PBMCs, mostly from graft donor cells, sampled 360 days after TCRalphabeta/CD19-depleted stem cell transplant. These receptors were collected from a male patient between 5 and 17 years old who had a stem cell transplant for acute myeloid leukemia, so the T cells may come from the graft donor.

The V gene is TRBV6-2 or TRBV6-3, the J gene TRBJ2-7, with 8 bases fitting TRBD2. With V trimmed by 5 bases and J by 0 bases, 9 bases remained unmatched. The CDR3 has 16 amino acids. The germline V gene has CDR1 MNHEY and CDR2 SVGEGT. CDR3 sequence (DNA): TGTGCCAGCAGTCGGACTAGCCCTCATGGCTCCTACGAGCAGTACTTC. Protein product: CASSRTSPHGSYEQYF.

The V and J genes are TRBV5-1 and TRBJ2-2, with 9 bases that match TRBD1. Germline-derived CDR1 and CDR2 are SGHRS and YFSETQ. The CDR3 spans 15 residues. The V gene end was trimmed by 5 bases and the J gene end by 4 bases; junction bases not matched to a gene: 6. The CDR3 region is CASSLTGGLTGELFF. In DNA, the CDR3 is TGCGCCAGCAGTTTAACAGGGGGCCTCACCGGGGAGCTGTTTTTT.

This clonotype was seen a handful of times. V and J are TRBV12-3 or TRBV12-4 and TRBJ2-3; 10 bases align to TRBD2. The CDR3 contains 14 residues. Trimming took 3 bases from V and 5 from J; bases not matched to a gene: 2. The DNA of the CDR3 is TGTGCCAGCAGTTTGATAGCGGGAGGAGATACGCAGTATTTT. It encodes CASSLIAGGDTQYF.

This clonotype was counted a few times. The J gene is TRBJ2-1, the V gene TRBV29-1; D is unclear. The CDR3 length is 11 residues. The ends were cut back, 7 bases at V and 8 bases at J, with 12 bases in the middle. Germline CDR1 is SQVTM and CDR2 is ANQGSEA. CDR3 region: CSGLFWDEQFF. CDR3 in DNA: TGCAGCGGCTTGTTCTGGGATGAGCAGTTCTTC.

This sequence joins TRBV20-1 and TRBJ2-7, with 16 bases fitting TRBD2. V trimming: 4 bases; J trimming: 6 bases; junction bases outside the gene matches: 9. The CDR3 length is 16 residues. CDR1 and CDR2 (germline): DFQATT, SNEGSKA (reference sequence). The CDR3 sequence is CSATQGLAGGRSEQYF. In DNA form, the CDR3 reads TGCAGTGCTACCCAGGGACTAGCGGGAGGGAGGAGCGAGCAGTACTTC.

The rearrangement links TRBV24-1 to TRBJ2-5; no definite D call. This CDR3 region has 15 residues. Germline V gene lookup returns CDR1 KGHDR and CDR2 SFDVKD. V lost 4 bases and J lost 4, with 15 bases in between. CDR3 nucleotides: TGTGCCACCAGTGACCCGCGGCCGGTAGGAGAGACCCAGTACTTC. Its translation is CATSDPRPVGETQYF.

The sample holds many counts of this clonotype. The genes are TRBV20-1 and TRBJ1-2; 8 bases are shared with TRBD1. CDR3 length: 14 amino acids. Germline V lookup: CDR1 DFQATT, CDR2 SNEGSKA (reference sequence). The trim removed 0 bases at V and 3 bases at J, leaving 3 bases unmatched. Here the CDR3 reads CSAREVRGHYGYTF. CDR3 nucleotides: TGCAGTGCTAGAGAGGTCAGGGGGCACTATGGCTACACCTTC.

This clonotype was counted at least ten times. The V and J genes are TRBV20-1 and TRBJ2-1, with TRBD2 identical over 9 bases. The length of the CDR3 is 14 residues. V was pared by 2 bases and J by 5 bases, with 4 bases of the junction left unmatched. Germline V gene sequence: CDR1 DFQATT, CDR2 SNEGSKA (reference sequence). The CDR3 reads CSARWREGHNEQFF. In nucleotides, the CDR3 is TGCAGTGCTAGATGGCGGGAGGGCCACAATGAGCAGTTCTTC.

The J gene is TRBJ2-5, the V gene TRBV28; tentative D call: TRBD1 (6 bases). The CDR3 length is 16 residues. Trimming removed 4 bases at V and 2 bases at J, with 17 bases between. CDR1 is MDHEN and CDR2 is SYDVKM in the germline V gene. Here the CDR3 DNA reads TGTGCCAGCAGTTACCCCAGGGGAAGGGCACAAGAGACCCAGTACTTC. It yields the protein CASSYPRGRAQETQYF.

The chain carries TRBV28 and TRBJ1-1; unclear D gene. Trimming shortened V by 3 bases and J by 1 base, and 12 bases separated the two germline ends. The length of the CDR3 is 15 residues. The V gene's germline CDR1 is MDHEN and CDR2 SYDVKM. DNA for the CDR3: TGTGCCAGCAGTTTTCCGGACCCTGGGAACACTGAAGCTTTCTTT. Its translation: CASSFPDPGNTEAFF.